The 20 T cell receptor beta chains below all came from one sample that was sequenced in a study of T cells expressing NK-cell markers. For each CDR3 protein, TCRdb gives one entry from its re-call of the 5' RACE reads, without DNA. This repertoire includes about 180,000 distinct CDR3 sequences. Source material: blood T cells: a sorted CD56 or NKG2C T cell subset, CD4+ or CD8+ T cells, or bulk PBMC T cells (not recorded which). These receptors originate from a woman between 18 and 70 years old in good health.

The CDR3 is CASSAGSSDEQFF. The chain has TRBV5-1 and TRBJ2-1; with no DNA, the TCRdb D assignment of TRBD2 cannot be verified. The CDR3 loop spans 13 amino acids. Per germline, CDR1 SGHRS and CDR2 YFSETQ.

V and J are TRBV20-1 and TRBJ1-5. The germline gives CDR1 DFQATT, CDR2 SNEGSKA (reference sequence). The length of the CDR3 is 14 residues. The CDR3 protein is CSARRQGGNQPQHF.

The genes are TRBV24-1 and TRBJ2-3; the TRBD2 assignment by TCRdb is unverifiable without DNA. Germline CDR1 KGHDR, CDR2 SFDVKD. This CDR3 spans 16 amino acids. CDR3 region: CATSDQTKEVTDTQYF.

The chain links TRBV12-3 or TRBV12-4 to TRBJ1-4; TCRdb selects TRBD1, and the lack of DNA leaves this call unchecked. The CDR3 consists of 12 residues. The CDR3 protein is CASRTGAEKLFF.

The chain employs TRBV12-3 or TRBV12-4 and TRBJ1-2; no DNA is available, so the TRBD1 call from TCRdb remains unchecked. The CDR3 is made up of 14 amino acids. The CDR3 sequence: CAIPPTGYNYGYTF.

This sequence joins TRBV6-1 and TRBJ1-5. Germline CDR1 reads MNHNS; CDR2 reads SASEGT. This CDR3 spans 15 amino acids. CDR3 loop: CASSEVRVLAQPQHF.

The chain recombines TRBV9 with TRBJ1-6; TCRdb's D call of TRBD1 is untestable without DNA. From germline, CDR1 is SGDLS and CDR2 YYNGEE. The CDR3 contains 16 residues. This CDR3 is CASSRSSQDRARALHF.

V usage is TRBV3-1 and J usage is TRBJ1-5; the TCRdb call, TRBD1, lacks DNA for checking. Germline CDR1 and CDR2: LGHDT and YNNKEL (reference sequence). The CDR3 loop spans 14 amino acids. The CDR3 loop reads CASSRDTSNQPQHF.

This rearrangement joins TRBV21-1 to TRBJ2-2; TCRdb's D call of TRBD1 is untestable without DNA. TRBV21-1 is termed a pseudogene. The CDR3 is 16 amino acids. CDR3 residues: CASTKTGTGLGGELFF.

The rearrangement joins TRBV4-2 to TRBJ2-2. The CDR3 consists of 14 residues. CDR1 and CDR2 (germline): LGHNA, YNFKEQ. The CDR3 spells CASSQDLDTGELFF.

J is TRBJ2-4 and V is TRBV10-3. This CDR3 is 12 amino acids long. Germline lookup yields CDR1 ENHRY and CDR2 SYGVKD. CDR3 sequence reads: CAISEARIIQYF.

The gene calls are TRBV12-3 or TRBV12-4 and TRBJ2-7; the D call from TCRdb, TRBD1, cannot be confirmed without DNA. The CDR3 is 12 residues long. CDR3: CASSPGQGKQYF.

This chain joins TRBV20-1 and TRBJ2-1; no DNA is available, so the TRBD1 call from TCRdb remains unchecked. The CDR3 is 14 residues long. Germline V lookup: CDR1 DFQATT, CDR2 SNEGSKA (reference sequence). CDR3 sequence: CSASQPWGPERQFF.

The rearrangement links TRBV12-3 or TRBV12-4 to TRBJ2-7; the D gene TCRdb calls, TRBD2, cannot be checked with no DNA. This CDR3 has 15 residues. The chain's CDR3 is CASSMWTSGKYEQYF.

The V and J genes are TRBV5-1 and TRBJ2-3; TCRdb lists TRBD2, though no DNA is available to test this call. The CDR3 is 16 amino acids. The germline CDR1 and CDR2 sequences are SGHRS and YFSETQ. CDR3 loop: CASSPSGRTSTDTQYF.

The genes are TRBV20-1 and TRBJ1-1; TCRdb's D call, TRBD1, is unchecked because there is no DNA. The CDR3 has 15 amino acids. CDR1 and CDR2 (germline): DFQATT, SNEGSKA (reference sequence). The CDR3 spells CSANERGIGNTEAFF.

The chain employs TRBV7-2 and TRBJ1-1; TCRdb names TRBD1, which stays unverified in the absence of DNA. This CDR3 has 16 residues. Germline CDR1 reads SGHTA; CDR2 reads FQGNSA. CDR3 loop: CASTRWYRGMGTEAFF.

V gene TRBV5-1 combines with J gene TRBJ2-5. The CDR3 consists of 14 residues. CDR1 is SGHRS, CDR2 YFSETQ, per germline. This CDR3 is CASSLDLIGETQYF. The full variable domain, with the rest looked up from reference TRBV5-1 and TRBJ2-5, is KAGVTQTPRYLIKTRGQQVTLSCSPISGHRSVSWYQQTPGQGLQFLFEYFSETQRNKGNFPGRFSGRQFSNSRSEMNVSTLELGDSALYLCASSLDLIGETQYFGPGTRLLVL.

This chain uses TRBV25-1 with TRBJ2-2. Germline assignment: CDR1 MGHDK and CDR2 SYGVNS. The CDR3 has 15 amino acids. This chain's CDR3 is CASSESTHNTGELFF.

CDR3 loop: CASSYGDTEAFF. The V and J genes are TRBV5-1 and TRBJ1-1. Germline CDR1 SGHRS, CDR2 YFSETQ. The CDR3 has 12 residues.